The 16 T cell receptor beta chains given below trace back to one sample, sequenced in a study of resident and recirculating memory T cells in vitiligo. This table comes from immunoSEQ multiplex PCR, and its TCRdb copy is limited to in-frame clones, with some not included. The sample records some 70,000 clones, more than 85% being singletons. The sample was blood. These receptors were obtained from a male donor with vitiligo.

There are a few counts of this clone. The chain recombines TRBV9 with TRBJ2-5, with 8 positions matching TRBD1. V trimming: 4 bases; J trimming: 1 base; junction bases outside the gene matches: 3. The germline V gene encodes CDR1 SGDLS and CDR2 YYNGEE. This CDR3 spans 14 amino acids. DNA for the CDR3: TGTGCCAGCAGCCAGGGGGCGATCCAAGAGACCCAGTACTTC. Translated, it gives CASSQGAIQETQYF.

The chain joins TRBV7-2 to TRBJ2-5, with 7 bases matching TRBD2. The CDR3 sequence is 15 residues long. Germline-derived CDR1 and CDR2 are SGHTA and FQGNSA. V shed 1 base and J 4 bases; nucleotides not matched to a gene: 6. The CDR3 region is CASSLEAGRLETQYF. The CDR3 DNA reads as TGTGCCAGCAGCTTAGAAGCGGGGCGATTAGAGACCCAGTACTTC.

J is TRBJ1-2 and V is TRBV27; tentatively, D is TRBD1 (6 bases). Trimming removed 5 bases at V and 5 bases at J, with 12 bases between. This CDR3 region has 13 residues. Germline V gene lookup returns CDR1 MNHEY and CDR2 SMNVEV (reference sequence). This CDR3 is CASSLQGWYGYTF. CDR3 coding DNA: TGTGCCAGCAGTCTACAGGGTTGGTATGGCTACACCTTC.

The chain is built from TRBV7-2 and TRBJ2-6; D is possibly TRBD1 (6 bases). The germline CDR1 and CDR2 sequences are SGHTA and FQGNSA. The germline V and J ends were trimmed by 1 base and 4 bases, with 8 bases remaining between them. This CDR3 region has 15 residues. The CDR3 DNA is TGTGCCAGCAGCTTAGTAGGACAGGGGGCCAACGTCCTGACTTTC. Its protein is CASSLVGQGANVLTF.

This clone was picked up one time. The chain carries TRBV5-3 and TRBJ2-4, with 9 bases lining up with TRBD2. TRBV5-3 is reported as an ORF; its role is uncertain. CDR3 length: 20 residues. Losses at the gene ends were 0 bases for V and 1 base for J; bases not matched to a gene: 14. CDR3 DNA sequence: TGTGCCAGAAGCTTGGCCCCGGCGGGGGGGCGGTACGGGGCCAAAAACATTCAGTACTTC. This sequence encodes CARSLAPAGGRYGAKNIQYF.

The V and J genes are TRBV5-1 and TRBJ1-4, with D possibly TRBD1 on 5 matching bases. CDR1 is SGHRS, CDR2 YFSETQ, per germline. This CDR3 has 15 amino acids. Trimming took 0 bases from V and 8 from J, leaving 14 bases between them. The CDR3 sequence is CASSLGAGSGEKLFF. The CDR3 DNA follows: TGCGCCAGCAGCTTGGGGGCAGGGTCAGGGGAAAAACTGTTTTTT.

The V gene is TRBV5-1, the J gene TRBJ1-1; D unclear. Germline V gene data show CDR1 as SGHRS and CDR2 as YFSETQ. V lost 0 bases and J lost 3, with 6 bases in between. The CDR3 is 13 amino acids. The CDR3 sequence is CASSLAQDTEAFF. CDR3 bases: TGCGCCAGCAGCTTGGCCCAGGACACTGAAGCTTTCTTT.

This clone was observed a handful of times. DNA of the CDR3: TGTGCCAGCAGCCCAAACACTGGGGGGATGAGACCCCAGCATTTT. Protein sequence: CASSPNTGGMRPQHF. The rearrangement joins TRBV27 to TRBJ1-5; a possible D gene is TRBD1 (5 bases). The CDR3 has 15 amino acids. Germline V gives CDR1 MNHEY, CDR2 SMNVEV (reference sequence). The V end lost 6 bases, the J end lost 10 bases, and 22 bases lay between the germline ends.

This chain's CDR3 is CASSPVAGTGRKETQYF. The CDR3 region has the DNA TGCGCCAGCAGCCCGGTCGCCGGGACTGGGCGAAAAGAGACCCAGTACTTC. V usage is TRBV4-1 and J usage is TRBJ2-5, with D possibly matching TRBD2 (6 bases). CDR1 MGHRA and CDR2 YSYEKL come from the germline V gene. This CDR3 spans 17 amino acids. Trimming stripped 4 bases from V and 3 bases from J, with 21 bases between.

The rearrangement uses TRBV4-1 and TRBJ2-5; TRBD1 might be the D (5 bases). This CDR3 comprises 12 residues. With 8 bases removed from V and 1 base from J, the gap between germline ends came to 8 bases. Per the germline V gene, CDR1 is MGHRA and CDR2 is YSYEKL. The CDR3, as DNA: TGCGCCAGCCAGGACACCCAAGAGACCCAGTACTTC. It translates to CASQDTQETQYF.

The chain links TRBV19 to TRBJ1-1, with 7 bases identical to TRBD1. The CDR3 runs to 14 residues. Germline V gives CDR1 LNHDA, CDR2 SQIVND (reference sequence). With 1 base clipped from V and 3 bases from J, the junction kept 2 bases outside the gene matches. In DNA, the CDR3 is TGTGCCAGTAGTATAGGTGACAGGGACACTGAAGCTTTCTTT. Translated: CASSIGDRDTEAFF.

The chain couples TRBV7-2 to TRBJ1-2; D is unresolved. Germline V lookup: CDR1 SGHTA, CDR2 FQGNSA. This CDR3 contains 13 residues. Between the trimmed V and J ends, which lost 1 base and 4 bases, there was a span of 7 bases. As DNA, the CDR3 is TGTGCCAGCAGCTTAGAAGTAGTCTATGGCTACACCTTC. Amino acid sequence: CASSLEVVYGYTF.

The chain is built from TRBV7-8 and TRBJ1-5; no clear D gene. In germline, CDR1 is SGHVS, CDR2 FQNEAQ. There are 15 residues in the CDR3. Between the trimmed V and J ends, which lost 5 bases and 0 bases, there was a span of 11 bases. The CDR3 coding sequence is TGTGCCAGCAGCGGCGGGGTGTATAGCAATCAGCCCCAGCATTTT. Protein product: CASSGGVYSNQPQHF.

V gene TRBV29-1 combines with J gene TRBJ1-4; D possibly corresponds to TRBD1 (5 bases). This CDR3 has 14 amino acids. V gave up 6 bases and J gave up 5 bases, with 16 bases separating them. Germline V lookup: CDR1 SQVTM, CDR2 ANQGSEA. The CDR3 loop is CSVEEGAGNEKLFF. CDR3 sequence (DNA): TGCAGCGTCGAGGAAGGGGCAGGGAATGAAAAACTGTTTTTT.

Written as DNA, the CDR3 is TGTGCCAGCAGCTTGTCGGGAGGTTGGGAGACCCAGTACTTC. This gives the protein CASSLSGGWETQYF. This rearrangement joins TRBV5-6 to TRBJ2-5, with 7 bases matching TRBD2. CDR1 SGHDT and CDR2 YYEEEE come from the germline V gene. With V trimmed by 1 base and J by 5 bases, 5 bases remained unmatched. This CDR3 contains 14 residues.

The rearrangement uses TRBV4-1 and TRBJ1-6, with TRBD1 matching over 9 bases. Trimming removed 2 bases from V and 7 bases from J; junction bases left unmatched: 6. Per the germline V gene, CDR1 is MGHRA and CDR2 is YSYEKL. The CDR3 is made up of 16 amino acids. CDR3 sequence (DNA): TGCGCCAGCAGCCAACTACAGGGGGCCGGGAATTCACCCCTCCACTTT. Translation: CASSQLQGAGNSPLHF.